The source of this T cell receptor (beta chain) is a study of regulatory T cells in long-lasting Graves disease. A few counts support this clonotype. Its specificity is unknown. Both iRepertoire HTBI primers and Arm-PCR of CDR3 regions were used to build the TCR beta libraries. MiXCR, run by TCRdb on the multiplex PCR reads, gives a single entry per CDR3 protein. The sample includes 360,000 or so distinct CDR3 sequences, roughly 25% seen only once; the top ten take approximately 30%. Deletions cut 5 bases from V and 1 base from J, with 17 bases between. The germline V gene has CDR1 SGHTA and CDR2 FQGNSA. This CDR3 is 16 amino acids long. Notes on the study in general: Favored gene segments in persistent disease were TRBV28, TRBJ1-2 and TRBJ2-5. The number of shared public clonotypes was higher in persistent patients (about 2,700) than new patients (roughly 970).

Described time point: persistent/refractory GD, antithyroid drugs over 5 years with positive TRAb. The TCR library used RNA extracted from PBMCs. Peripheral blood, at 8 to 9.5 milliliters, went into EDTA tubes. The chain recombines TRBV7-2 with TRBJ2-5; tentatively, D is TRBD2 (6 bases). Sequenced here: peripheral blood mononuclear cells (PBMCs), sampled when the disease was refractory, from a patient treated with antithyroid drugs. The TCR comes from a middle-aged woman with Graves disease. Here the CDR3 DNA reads TGTGCCAGCAGCATGACGGTAGCGGAACGCCAAGAGACCCAGTACTTC. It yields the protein CASSMTVAERQETQYF.